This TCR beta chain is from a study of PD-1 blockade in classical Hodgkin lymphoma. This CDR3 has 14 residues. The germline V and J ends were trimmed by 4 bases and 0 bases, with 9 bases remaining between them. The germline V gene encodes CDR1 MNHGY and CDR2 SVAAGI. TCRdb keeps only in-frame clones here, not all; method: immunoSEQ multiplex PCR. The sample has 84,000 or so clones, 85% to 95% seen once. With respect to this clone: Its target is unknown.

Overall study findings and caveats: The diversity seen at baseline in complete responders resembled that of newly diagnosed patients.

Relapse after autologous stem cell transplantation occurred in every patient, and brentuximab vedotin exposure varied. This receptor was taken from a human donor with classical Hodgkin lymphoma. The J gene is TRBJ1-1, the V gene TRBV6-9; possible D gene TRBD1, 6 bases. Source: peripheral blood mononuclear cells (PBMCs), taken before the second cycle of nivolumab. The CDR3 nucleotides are TGTGCCAGCAGTTTTGGGGACATGAACACTGAAGCTTTCTTT. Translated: CASSFGDMNTEAFF.